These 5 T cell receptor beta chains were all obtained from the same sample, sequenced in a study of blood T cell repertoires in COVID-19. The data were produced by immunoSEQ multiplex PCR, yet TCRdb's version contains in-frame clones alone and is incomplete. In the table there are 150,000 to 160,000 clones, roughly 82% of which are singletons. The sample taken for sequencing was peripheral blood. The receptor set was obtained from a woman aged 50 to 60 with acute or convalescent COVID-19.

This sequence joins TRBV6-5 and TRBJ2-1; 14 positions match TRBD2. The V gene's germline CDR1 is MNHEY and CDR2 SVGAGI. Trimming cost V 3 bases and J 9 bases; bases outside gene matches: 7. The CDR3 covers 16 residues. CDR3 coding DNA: TGTGCCAGCAGTTATACGACTAGCGGGGGGGCCGGTGAGCAGTTCTTC. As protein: CASSYTTSGGAGEQFF.

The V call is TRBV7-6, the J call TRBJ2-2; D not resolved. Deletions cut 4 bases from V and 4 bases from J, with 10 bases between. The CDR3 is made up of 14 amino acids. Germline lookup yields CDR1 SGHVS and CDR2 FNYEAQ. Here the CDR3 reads CASSSLTGTGELFF. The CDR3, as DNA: TGTGCCAGCAGCTCTCTAACTGGCACCGGGGAGCTGTTTTTT.

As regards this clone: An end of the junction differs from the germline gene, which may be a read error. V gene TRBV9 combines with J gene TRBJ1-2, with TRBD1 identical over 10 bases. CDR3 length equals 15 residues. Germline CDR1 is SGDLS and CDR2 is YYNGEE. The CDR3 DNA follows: TGTGCCAGCACCGTAACCGGGACAGGGGATGGGGGCTACACCTTC. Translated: CASTVTGTGDGGYTF. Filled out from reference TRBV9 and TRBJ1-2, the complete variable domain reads DSGVTQTPKHLITATGQRVTLRCSPRSGDLSVYWYQQSLDQGLQFLIQYYNGEERAKGNILERFSAQQFPDLHSELNLSSLELGDSALYFCASTVTGTGDGGYTFGSGTRLTVV.

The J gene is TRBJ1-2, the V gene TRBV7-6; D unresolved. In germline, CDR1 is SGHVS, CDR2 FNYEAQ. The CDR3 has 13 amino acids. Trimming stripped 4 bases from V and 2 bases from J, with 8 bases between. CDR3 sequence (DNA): TGTGCCAGCAGCTCCAGGTCCAACTATGGCTACACCTTC. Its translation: CASSSRSNYGYTF. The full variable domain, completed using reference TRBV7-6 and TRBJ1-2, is GAGVSQSPRYKVTKRGQDVALRCDPISGHVSLYWYRQALGQGPEFLTYFNYEAQQDKSGLPNDRFSAERPEGSISTLTIQRTEQRDSAMYRCASSSRSNYGYTFGSGTRLTVV.

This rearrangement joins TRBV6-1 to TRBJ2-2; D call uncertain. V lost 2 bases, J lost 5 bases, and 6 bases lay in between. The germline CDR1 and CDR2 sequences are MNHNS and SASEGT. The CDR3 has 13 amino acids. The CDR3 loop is CASSEFGTGELFF. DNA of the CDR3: TGTGCCAGCAGTGAATTCGGTACCGGGGAGCTGTTTTTT.